This entry describes one T cell receptor (beta chain). Its antigen is unidentified. Buffy coats that had been collected from healthy donors served as the PBMC source. Extraction drew RNA from duplicate vials of roughly 160,000 sorted CD8+ T cells for each subset. UMI-labeled 5' RACE yielded the TCR beta libraries. In the source study's methods: Individual TCR beta libraries contained between about 3,000 and 18,000 functional CDR3 beta clonotypes each. Reanalyzing the 5' RACE reads, TCRdb keeps one entry per CDR3 protein, without DNA. In this record, the V and J calls reflect TCRdb's handling and not the investigators' own analysis. The table gives roughly 10,000 distinct CDR3 sequences; the top ten clones make up roughly 15% of it. The data are from a study of human CD8 memory T cell subsets. Regarding the study as a whole: The Chao1 estimates suggested that precursor exhausted T cells were less diverse than stem-like memory T cells.

The CDR3 consists of 13 residues. Germline-derived CDR1 and CDR2 are SEHNR and FQNEAQ (reference sequence). The TCR originated in a human donor in good health. The chain combines TRBV7-9 with TRBJ2-1; TCRdb picks TRBD1, but there is no DNA to check that call. The material sequenced was CD8+ T cells from PBMCs. Here the CDR3 reads CASSPANRDEQFF.